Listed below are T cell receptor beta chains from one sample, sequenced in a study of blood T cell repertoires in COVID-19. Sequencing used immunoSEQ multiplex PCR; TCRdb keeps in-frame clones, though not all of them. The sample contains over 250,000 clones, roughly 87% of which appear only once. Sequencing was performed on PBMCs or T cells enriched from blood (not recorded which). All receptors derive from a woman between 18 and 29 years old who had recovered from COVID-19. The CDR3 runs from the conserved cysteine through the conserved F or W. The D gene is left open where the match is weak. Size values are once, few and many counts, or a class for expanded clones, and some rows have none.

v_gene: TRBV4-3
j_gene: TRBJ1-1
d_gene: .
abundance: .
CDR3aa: CASSQEQAKTEAFF
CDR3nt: TGCGCCAGCAGCCAAGAACAGGCGAAGACTGAAGCTTTCTTT

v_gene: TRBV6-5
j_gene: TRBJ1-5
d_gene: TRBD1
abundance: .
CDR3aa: CASSLTGTVPTPQHF
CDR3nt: TGTGCCAGCAGCTTGACAGGGACAGTCCCAACGCCCCAGCATTTT

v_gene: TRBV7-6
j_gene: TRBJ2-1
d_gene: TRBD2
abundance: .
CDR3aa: CASSPWTSGGVCEQFF
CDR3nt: TGTGCCAGCAGCCCCTGGACTAGCGGGGGGGTGTGTGAGCAGTTCTTC

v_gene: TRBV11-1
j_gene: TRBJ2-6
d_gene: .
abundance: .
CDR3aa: CASSLRGAGANVLTF
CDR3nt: TGTGCCAGCAGCTTACGGGGGGCCGGGGCCAACGTCCTGACTTTC

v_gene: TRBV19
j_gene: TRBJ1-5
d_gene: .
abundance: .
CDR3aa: CASSKSSGDPSNQPQHF
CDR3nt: TGTGCCAGTAGTAAGAGTTCAGGGGACCCTAGCAATCAGCCCCAGCATTTT

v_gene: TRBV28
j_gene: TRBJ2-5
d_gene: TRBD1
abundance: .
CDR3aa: CASSAGQGNQETQYF
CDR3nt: TGTGCCAGCAGTGCCGGACAGGGTAATCAAGAGACCCAGTACTTC

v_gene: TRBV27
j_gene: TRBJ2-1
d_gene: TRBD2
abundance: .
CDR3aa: CASSPGFGLAGNEQFF
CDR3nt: TGTGCCAGCAGTCCCGGGTTTGGACTAGCGGGGAATGAGCAGTTCTTC

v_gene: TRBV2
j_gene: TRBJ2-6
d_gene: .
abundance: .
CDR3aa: CASRGAGANVLTF
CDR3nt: TGTGCCAGCAGGGGCGCCGGGGCCAACGTCCTGACTTTC

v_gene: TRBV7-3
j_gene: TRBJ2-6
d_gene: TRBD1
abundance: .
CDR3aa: CASSLGQGVPGANVLTF
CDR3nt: TGTGCCAGCAGTCTGGGACAGGGGGTACCTGGGGCCAACGTCCTGACTTTC

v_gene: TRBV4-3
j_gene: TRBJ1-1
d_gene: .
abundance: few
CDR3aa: CASSQDSGYGTEAFF
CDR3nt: TGCGCCAGCAGCCAAGATTCAGGGTACGGCACTGAAGCTTTCTTT

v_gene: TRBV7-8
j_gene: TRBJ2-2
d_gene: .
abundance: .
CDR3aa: CASSLVAAGELFF
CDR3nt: TGTGCCAGCAGCTTAGTAGCGGCCGGGGAGCTGTTTTTT

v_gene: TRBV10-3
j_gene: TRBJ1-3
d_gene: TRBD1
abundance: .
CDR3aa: CAIRGTGGSGNTIYF
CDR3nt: TGTGCCATCAGAGGGACAGGGGGCTCTGGAAACACCATATATTTT

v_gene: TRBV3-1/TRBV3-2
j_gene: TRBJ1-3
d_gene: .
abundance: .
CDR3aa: CASSHQVNTIYF
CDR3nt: TGTGCCAGCAGCCATCAGGTAAACACCATATATTTT

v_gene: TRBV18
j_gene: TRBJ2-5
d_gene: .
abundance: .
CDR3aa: CASSPLEWASETQYF
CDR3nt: TGTGCCAGCTCACCACTTGAATGGGCATCTGAGACCCAGTACTTC

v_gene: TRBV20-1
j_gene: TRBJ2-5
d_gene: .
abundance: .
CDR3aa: CSATISGTQYF
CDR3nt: TGCAGTGCAACCATCAGCGGGACCCAGTACTTC

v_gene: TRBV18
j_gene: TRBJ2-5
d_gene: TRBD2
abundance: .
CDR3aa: CASSHSSGTETQYF
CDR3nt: TGTGCCAGCTCACACTCTAGCGGAACGGAGACCCAGTACTTC

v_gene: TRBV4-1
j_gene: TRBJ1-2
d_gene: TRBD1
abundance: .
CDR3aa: CASSVRDRGNYGYTF
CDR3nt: TGCGCCAGCAGCGTAAGAGACAGGGGGAACTATGGCTACACCTTC

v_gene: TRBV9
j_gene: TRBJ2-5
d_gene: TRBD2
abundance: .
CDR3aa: CASSVTGTSGPQETQYF
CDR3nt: TGTGCCAGCAGCGTAACCGGGACTAGCGGGCCCCAAGAGACCCAGTACTTC

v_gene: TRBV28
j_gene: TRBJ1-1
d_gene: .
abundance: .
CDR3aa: CASRNTEAFF
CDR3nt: TGTGCCAGCCGGAACACTGAAGCTTTCTTT

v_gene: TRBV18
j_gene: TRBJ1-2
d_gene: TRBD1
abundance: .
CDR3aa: CASSPAGGRRYYGYTF
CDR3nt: TGTGCCAGCTCACCCGCAGGGGGCAGACGATACTATGGCTACACCTTC

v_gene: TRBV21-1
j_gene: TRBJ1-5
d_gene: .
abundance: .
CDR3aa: CASSKGGSLARDRGRLDQPQHF
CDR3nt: TGTGCCAGCAGCAAAGGGGGGAGCCTTGCCCGGGACAGGGGGCGCTTAGATCAGCCCCAGCATTTT

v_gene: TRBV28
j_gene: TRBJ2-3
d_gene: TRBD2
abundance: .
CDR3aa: CASSSSSGTSTDTQYF
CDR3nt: TGTGCCAGCAGTTCCAGTAGCGGGACTAGCACAGATACGCAGTATTTT

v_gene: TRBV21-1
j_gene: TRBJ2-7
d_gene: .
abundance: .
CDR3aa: CASSLQGDSYEQYF
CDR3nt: TGTGCCAGCAGTCTGCAGGGGGACAGCTACGAGCAGTACTTC

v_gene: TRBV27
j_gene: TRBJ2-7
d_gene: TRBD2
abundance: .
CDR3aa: CASSRVSGNYEQYF
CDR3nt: TGTGCCAGCAGCCGGGTGAGCGGGAACTACGAGCAGTACTTC

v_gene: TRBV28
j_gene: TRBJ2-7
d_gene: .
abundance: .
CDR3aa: CASSPNSNNYEQYF
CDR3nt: TGTGCCAGCAGTCCAAATAGCAACAACTACGAGCAGTACTTC

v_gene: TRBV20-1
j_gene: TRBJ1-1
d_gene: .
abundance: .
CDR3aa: CSARRVTEAFF
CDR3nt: TGCAGTGCTAGGCGGGTCACTGAAGCTTTCTTT

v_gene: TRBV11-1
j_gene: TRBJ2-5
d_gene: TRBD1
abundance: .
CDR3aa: CASSPRTGPQETQYF
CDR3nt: TGTGCCAGCAGCCCACGGACAGGGCCGCAAGAGACCCAGTACTTC

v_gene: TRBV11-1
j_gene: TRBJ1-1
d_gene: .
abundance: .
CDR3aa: CASSLVVRGTEAFF
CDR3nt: TGTGCCAGCAGCTTAGTGGTCCGGGGAACTGAAGCTTTCTTT

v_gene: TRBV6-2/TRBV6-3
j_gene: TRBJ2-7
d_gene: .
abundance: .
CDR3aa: CASSYTRGIYEQYF
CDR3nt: TGTGCCAGCAGTTACACCAGGGGAATCTACGAGCAGTACTTC

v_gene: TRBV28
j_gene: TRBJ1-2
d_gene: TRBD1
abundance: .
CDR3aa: CASSLAGTAGGYTF
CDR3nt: TGTGCCAGCAGTCTCGCCGGGACAGCTGGTGGCTACACCTTC

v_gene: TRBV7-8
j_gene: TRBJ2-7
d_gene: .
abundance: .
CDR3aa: CASSPDFYEQYF
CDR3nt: TGTGCCAGCAGCCCGGACTTCTACGAGCAGTACTTC

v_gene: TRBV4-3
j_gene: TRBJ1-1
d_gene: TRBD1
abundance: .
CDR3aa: CASSPRDRGRDTEAFF
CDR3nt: TGCGCCAGCAGCCCCCGGGACAGGGGTAGGGACACTGAAGCTTTCTTT

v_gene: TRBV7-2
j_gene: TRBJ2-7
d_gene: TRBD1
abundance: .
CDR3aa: CASSLELTGGASYEQYF
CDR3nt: TGTGCCAGCAGCTTAGAACTTACAGGGGGTGCCTCCTACGAGCAGTACTTC

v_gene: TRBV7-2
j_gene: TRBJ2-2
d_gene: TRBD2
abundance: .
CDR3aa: CASSFDGGDTGELFF
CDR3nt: TGTGCCAGCAGCTTCGATGGGGGGGACACCGGGGAGCTGTTTTTT

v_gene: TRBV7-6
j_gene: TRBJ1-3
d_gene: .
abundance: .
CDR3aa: CASSLAGTYSGNTIYF
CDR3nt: TGTGCCAGCAGCCTGGCGGGGACCTACTCTGGAAACACCATATATTTT

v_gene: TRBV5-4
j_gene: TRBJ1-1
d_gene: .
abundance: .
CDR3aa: CASRRGLKVGPDTEAFF
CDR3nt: TGTGCCAGCAGACGGGGGTTAAAGGTTGGTCCGGACACTGAAGCTTTCTTT

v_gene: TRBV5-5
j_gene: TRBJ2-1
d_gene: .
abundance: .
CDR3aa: CASNERGWDNEQFF
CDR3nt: TGTGCCAGCAACGAGCGCGGATGGGACAATGAGCAGTTCTTC

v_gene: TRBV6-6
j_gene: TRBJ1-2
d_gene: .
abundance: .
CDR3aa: CASSYLEVNHGYGYTF
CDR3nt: TGTGCCAGCAGTTACCTAGAGGTCAATCATGGCTATGGCTACACCTTC

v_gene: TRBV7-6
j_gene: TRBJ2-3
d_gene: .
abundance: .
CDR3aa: CASRPLLTASSTDTQYF
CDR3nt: TGTGCCAGCAGACCCCTCCTGACAGCCTCTAGCACAGATACGCAGTATTTT

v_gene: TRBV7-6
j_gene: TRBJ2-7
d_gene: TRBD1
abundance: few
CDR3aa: CASSGGQGTYEQYF
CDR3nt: TGTGCCAGCAGCGGAGGACAGGGAACCTACGAGCAGTACTTC

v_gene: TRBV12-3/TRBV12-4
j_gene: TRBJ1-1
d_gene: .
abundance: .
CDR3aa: CASSPGEGEAFF
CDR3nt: TGTGCCAGCAGCCCGGGGGAAGGAGAAGCTTTCTTT

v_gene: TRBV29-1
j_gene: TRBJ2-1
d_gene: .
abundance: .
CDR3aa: CSARTSEQFF
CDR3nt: TGCAGCGCTCGAACCAGTGAGCAGTTCTTC

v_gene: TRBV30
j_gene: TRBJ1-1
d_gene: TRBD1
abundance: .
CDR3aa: CAWENPTGQGVSGAFF
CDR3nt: TGTGCCTGGGAAAACCCCACGGGACAGGGAGTCAGTGGAGCTTTCTTT

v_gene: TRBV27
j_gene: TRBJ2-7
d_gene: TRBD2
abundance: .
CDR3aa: CASSLWTSGTKPSYEQYF
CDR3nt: TGTGCCAGCAGTCTGTGGACTAGCGGGACCAAACCCTCTTACGAGCAGTACTTC

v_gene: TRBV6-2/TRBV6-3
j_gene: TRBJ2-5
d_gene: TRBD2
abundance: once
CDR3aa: CASSRGLAGGGETQYF
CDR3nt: TGTGCCAGCAGTCGAGGACTAGCGGGAGGGGGAGAGACCCAGTACTTC

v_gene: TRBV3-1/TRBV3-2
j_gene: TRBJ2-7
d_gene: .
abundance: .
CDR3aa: CASSQQINSYEQYF
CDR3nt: TGTGCCAGCAGCCAGCAGATTAACTCCTACGAGCAGTACTTC